The 25 T cell receptor beta chains below were found in one sample sequenced in a study of cytomegalovirus exposure and HLA in healthy donors (TCRdb year 2017). The library was built by means of the immunoSEQ multiplex PCR assay. The multiplex PCR relied on a mix of 60 forward primers for TCR Vbeta segments and 13 reverse primers for TCR Jbeta segments. This immuneACCESS table, as held by TCRdb, lists in-frame sequences with V and J called but not all clones. Of the missing ones, under half trace to an unresolved V gene in checked studies; the others have no known cause. The sample profile shows 55,000 to 70,000 clones; roughly 68% of them were found once. The top ten constitute over 8.5% of the sample. The source material was PBMCs. The origin of the receptors is a woman between 55 and 75 years old in good health and CMV-seropositive.

In its sample, this clone was seen a few times. The gene calls are TRBV19 and TRBJ2-2; 14 nucleotides agree with TRBD2. Germline assignment: CDR1 LNHDA and CDR2 SQIVND (reference sequence). This CDR3 contains 17 residues. With V trimmed by 3 bases and J by 4 bases, 4 bases remained unmatched. The CDR3 protein is CASSIRTSGRITGELFF. The CDR3, as DNA: TGTGCCAGTAGTATTCGGACTAGCGGGAGGATCACCGGGGAGCTGTTTTTT. Full variable domain (remainder filled in from reference TRBV19 and TRBJ2-2): DGGITQSPKYLFRKEGQNVTLSCEQNLNHDAMYWYRQDPGQGLRLIYYSQIVNDFQKGDIAEGYSVSREKKESFPLTVTSAQKNPTAFYLCASSIRTSGRITGELFFGEGSRLTVL.

This clone was detected only a few times. This chain links TRBV18 with TRBJ2-1; D might be TRBD2 (5 bases). V was trimmed by 3 bases and J by 10 bases, leaving 16 bases between them. This CDR3 has 14 residues. Germline V gene data show CDR1 as KGHSH and CDR2 as LQKENI. The CDR3 here is CASSPPSQALEQFF. CDR3 nucleotides: TGTGCCAGCTCACCCCCTAGCCAGGCCCTAGAGCAGTTCTTC.

The chain employs TRBV5-1 and TRBJ2-5; D perhaps matches TRBD2 (6 bases). Germline lookup yields CDR1 SGHRS and CDR2 YFSETQ. Trimming removed 0 bases from V and 1 base from J, with 10 bases in between. The CDR3 sequence is 15 residues long. CDR3 region: CASSLGGLPQETQYF. The CDR3 coding sequence is TGCGCCAGCAGCTTGGGTGGACTACCCCAAGAGACCCAGTACTTC. Combining the CDR3 with reference TRBV5-1 and TRBJ2-5 gives the whole variable domain KAGVTQTPRYLIKTRGQQVTLSCSPISGHRSVSWYQQTPGQGLQFLFEYFSETQRNKGNFPGRFSGRQFSNSRSEMNVSTLELGDSALYLCASSLGGLPQETQYFGPGTRLLVL.

This chain joins TRBV18 and TRBJ2-7, with D perhaps TRBD2 (5 bases). Deletions cut 3 bases from V and 0 bases from J, with 6 bases between. The germline V gene encodes CDR1 KGHSH and CDR2 LQKENI. The length of the CDR3 is 13 residues. The CDR3 DNA reads as TGTGCCAGCTCACCTGGGAGCTCCTACGAGCAGTACTTC. Its protein product is CASSPGSSYEQYF.

The chain joins TRBV30 to TRBJ2-7, with D perhaps TRBD2 (6 bases). The CDR3 runs to 14 residues. CDR1 GTSNPN and CDR2 SVGIG come from the germline V gene (reference sequence). V lost 0 bases and J 0 bases, leaving 9 bases between the germline ends. As DNA, the CDR3 is TGTGCCTGGAGTGTCGGCGGGGACTCCTACGAGCAGTACTTC. Encoded protein: CAWSVGGDSYEQYF.

The chain carries TRBV19 and TRBJ2-1, with 13 bases fitting TRBD2. Germline CDR1 LNHDA, CDR2 SQIVND (reference sequence). With 6 bases clipped from V and 3 bases from J, the junction kept 11 bases outside the gene matches. The CDR3 loop spans 18 amino acids. As DNA, the CDR3 is TGTGCCAGTAGGGGAAAACTAGCGGGGGGGATTTTCTACAATGAGCAGTTCTTC. Translation gives CASRGKLAGGIFYNEQFF.

The chain uses TRBV2 and TRBJ2-3; weak D call: TRBD1 (6 bases). V lost 4 bases to trimming and J lost 6 bases, with 14 bases between them. Germline CDR1 is SNHLY and CDR2 is FYNNEI. The CDR3 consists of 14 residues. CDR3 in DNA: TGTGCCAGCAGTGCTTTTTACAGGGCTGATACGCAGTATTTT. Translation: CASSAFYRADTQYF. The complete variable domain, with remaining parts taken from reference TRBV2 and TRBJ2-3, reads EPEVTQTPSHQVTQMGQEVILRCVPISNHLYFYWYRQILGQKVEFLVSFYNNEISEKSEIFDDQFSVERPDGSNFTLKIRSTKLEDSAMYFCASSAFYRADTQYFGPGTRLTVL.

The V and J genes are TRBV9 and TRBJ1-4; D may be TRBD1 (5 bases). V was clipped by 4 bases and J by 7 bases, with 17 bases between them. The CDR3 is made up of 15 amino acids. Germline CDR1 SGDLS, CDR2 YYNGEE. CDR3 in DNA: TGTGCCAGCAGCCAAGACGGAAGGGGTCGTGAAAAACTGTTTTTT. Amino acids: CASSQDGRGREKLFF.

This clone has just one count. This sample includes further DNA sequences coding for the same CDR3. The chain is built from TRBV29-1 and TRBJ1-1; 9 positions match TRBD1. The J segment lost 4 bases and the V segment lost 5 bases, leaving 2 bases of the junction unmatched. The CDR3 totals 12 residues. CDR1 is SQVTM and CDR2 is ANQGSEA in the germline V gene. The CDR3: CSVLTGGTEAFF. CDR3 bases: TGCAGCGTTTTGACAGGGGGCACTGAAGCTTTCTTT.

This clone has a handful of counts. Here the CDR3 DNA reads TGTGCCAGCAGCCGTAGTAGTTACGAGCAGTACTTC. Amino acid sequence: CASSRSSYEQYF. This rearrangement joins TRBV7-9 to TRBJ2-7; D gene uncertain. Germline CDR1 SEHNR, CDR2 FQNEAQ (reference sequence). CDR3 length: 12 residues. Between the trimmed V and J ends, which lost 5 bases and 4 bases, there was a span of 9 bases.

This chain links TRBV27 with TRBJ2-1; 11 bases align to TRBD2. Losses at the gene ends were 5 bases for V and 4 bases for J; bases not matched to a gene: 7. CDR1 and CDR2 from the germline V gene are MNHEY and SMNVEV (reference sequence). The CDR3 contains 16 residues. The CDR3 sequence is CASSALTSGEYNEQFF. CDR3 DNA: TGTGCCAGCAGTGCCCTGACTAGCGGGGAGTACAATGAGCAGTTCTTC.

This clone was found a few times. This chain uses TRBV6-6 with TRBJ2-7, with D possibly TRBD2 on 7 matching bases. This CDR3 has 13 residues. CDR1 is MNHNY and CDR2 is SVGAGI in the germline V gene (reference sequence). The ends were cut back, 6 bases at V and 1 base at J, with 10 bases in the middle. CDR3 nucleotide sequence: TGTGCCAGCAGCCGGGGGGCATCCTACGAGCAGTACTTC. Its protein is CASSRGASYEQYF.

The J gene is TRBJ2-3, the V gene TRBV10-3, with 14 bases matching TRBD2. Germline CDR1 and CDR2: ENHRY and SYGVKD. J lost 4 bases, V lost 9 bases, and 3 bases had no gene match. The CDR3 consists of 14 residues. In DNA, the CDR3 is TGTGCCATTGCGACTAGCGGGGGGGCAGATACGCAGTATTTT. It encodes CAIATSGGADTQYF.

This chain joins TRBV7-9 and TRBJ1-5; a weak D match, TRBD1 (5 bases). The V end lost 2 bases, the J end lost 2 bases, and 10 bases lay between the germline ends. This CDR3 has 15 amino acids. Germline lookup yields CDR1 SEHNR and CDR2 FQNEAQ (reference sequence). CDR3 loop: CASSLKGWGNQPQHF. CDR3 nucleotides: TGTGCCAGCAGCTTAAAGGGGTGGGGCAATCAGCCCCAGCATTTT.

J is TRBJ2-1 and V is TRBV5-1; D is possibly TRBD1 (6 bases). Germline loops: CDR1 SGHRS, CDR2 YFSETQ. Trimming shortened V by 1 base and J by 8 bases, and 13 bases separated the two germline ends. The CDR3 spans 14 residues. The CDR3 protein is CASSLSNRAHEQFF. The DNA for the CDR3 is TGCGCCAGCAGCTTGAGCAACAGGGCTCATGAGCAGTTCTTC.

This clone was counted between two and nine times. The V and J genes are TRBV4-1 and TRBJ2-1; TRBD2 agrees at 9 bases. CDR1 and CDR2 from the germline V gene are MGHRA and YSYEKL. The trim removed 1 base at V and 8 bases at J, leaving 6 bases unmatched. The CDR3 runs 15 residues. CDR3 coding DNA: TGCGCCAGCAGCCAAGTAGGACTAGCGAGGGATGAGCAGTTCTTC. It codes for CASSQVGLARDEQFF.

The J gene is TRBJ2-7, the V gene TRBV12-5, with a tentative D call TRBD2 (7 bases). With 5 bases removed from V and 6 bases from J, the gap between germline ends came to 23 bases. The CDR3 consists of 16 residues. Germline V gene data show CDR1 as LGHNT and CDR2 as FRNRAP. The chain's CDR3 is CASGTLWGGVPGEQYF. The CDR3 region has the DNA TGTGCTAGTGGTACCCTCTGGGGGGGCGTCCCGGGCGAGCAGTACTTC.

The CDR3 reads CASSPRGLTNEKLFF. CDR3 coding DNA: TGTGCCAGCAGCCCCAGGGGGTTGACTAATGAAAAACTGTTTTTT. The chain uses TRBV2 and TRBJ1-4, with 7 bases aligning to TRBD1. V gave up 6 bases and J gave up 2 bases; unmatched junction bases: 6. The CDR3 loop spans 15 amino acids. CDR1 is SNHLY and CDR2 is FYNNEI in the germline V gene.

Of note for this clone: One junction end disagrees with the germline gene, perhaps due to a read error. V and J are TRBV5-4 and TRBJ1-1; 7 positions agree with TRBD1. Germline CDR1 SGHNT, CDR2 YYREEE (reference sequence). The CDR3 length is 14 residues. The CDR3 sequence is CASTWDSKNTEVFF. The CDR3 nucleotides are TGTGCCAGCACCTGGGACAGCAAGAACACTGAAGTTTTCTTT. Supplemented by reference TRBV5-4 and TRBJ1-1, the full variable domain reads ETGVTQSPTHLIKTRGQQVTLRCSSQSGHNTVSWYQQALGQGPQFIFQYYREEENGRGNFPPRFSGLQFPNYSSELNVNALELDDSALYLCASTWDSKNTEVFFGQGTRLTVV.

CDR3 region: CASRSGLAGATDTQYF. The CDR3 nucleotides are TGCGCCAGCAGATCCGGACTAGCGGGGGCCACAGATACGCAGTATTTT. The J gene is TRBJ2-3, the V gene TRBV5-1; TRBD2 agrees at 13 bases. This CDR3 contains 16 residues. Per the germline V gene, CDR1 is SGHRS and CDR2 is YFSETQ. After removal of 5 bases from V and 2 bases from J, the junction contained 5 bases not matched to a gene.

The CDR3 is CASSPRTDYEQYF. CDR3 in DNA: TGTGCCAGCAGCCCCCGGACAGACTACGAGCAGTACTTC. The chain recombines TRBV7-9 with TRBJ2-7; D perhaps matches TRBD1 (6 bases). The CDR3 length is 13 residues. Trimming took 5 bases from V and 3 from J, leaving 11 bases between them. Germline V gene sequence: CDR1 SEHNR, CDR2 FQNEAQ (reference sequence). The complete variable domain, with remaining parts taken from reference TRBV7-9 and TRBJ2-7, reads DTGVSQNPRHKITKRGQNVTFRCDPISEHNRLYWYRQTLGQGPEFLTYFQNEAQLEKSRLLSDRFSAERPKGSFSTLEIQRTEQGDSAMYLCASSPRTDYEQYFGPGTRLTVT.

The V call is TRBV5-1, the J call TRBJ2-1; D gene unclear. Trimming took off 6 bases at V and 0 bases at J, with 13 bases between the two ends. Germline CDR1 reads SGHRS; CDR2 reads YFSETQ. The CDR3 is 15 amino acids. For the CDR3, the DNA is TGCGCCAGCACGAACTCCCTCAACTCCTACAATGAGCAGTTCTTC. This translates into CASTNSLNSYNEQFF.

This chain links TRBV9 with TRBJ1-5; D possibly corresponds to TRBD1 (5 bases). Germline V gene lookup returns CDR1 SGDLS and CDR2 YYNGEE. V was pared by 4 bases and J by 0 bases, with 11 bases between. The CDR3 has 15 residues. The DNA for the CDR3 is TGTGCCAGCAGCCCGGGACTGAATAGCAATCAGCCCCAGCATTTT. Translated: CASSPGLNSNQPQHF.

This chain connects TRBV4-1 to TRBJ1-2; D unresolved. Trimming took off 0 bases at V and 8 bases at J, with 13 bases between the two ends. This CDR3 region has 14 residues. Germline values: CDR1 MGHRA, CDR2 YSYEKL. In DNA form, the CDR3 reads TGCGCCAGCAGCCAAGATTTACCGGGTTGGGGCTACACCTTC. Translation: CASSQDLPGWGYTF.

The gene calls are TRBV2 and TRBJ1-6, with TRBD1 as a possible D gene (5 bases). V was pared by 4 bases and J by 6 bases, with 10 bases between. The CDR3 loop spans 14 amino acids. Germline CDR1 and CDR2: SNHLY and FYNNEI. CDR3 loop: CASSVGAGNSPLHF. DNA for the CDR3: TGTGCCAGCAGTGTAGGGGCCGGTAATTCACCCCTCCACTTT. Filled out from reference TRBV2 and TRBJ1-6, the complete variable domain reads EPEVTQTPSHQVTQMGQEVILRCVPISNHLYFYWYRQILGQKVEFLVSFYNNEISEKSEIFDDQFSVERPDGSNFTLKIRSTKLEDSAMYFCASSVGAGNSPLHFGNGTRLTVT.